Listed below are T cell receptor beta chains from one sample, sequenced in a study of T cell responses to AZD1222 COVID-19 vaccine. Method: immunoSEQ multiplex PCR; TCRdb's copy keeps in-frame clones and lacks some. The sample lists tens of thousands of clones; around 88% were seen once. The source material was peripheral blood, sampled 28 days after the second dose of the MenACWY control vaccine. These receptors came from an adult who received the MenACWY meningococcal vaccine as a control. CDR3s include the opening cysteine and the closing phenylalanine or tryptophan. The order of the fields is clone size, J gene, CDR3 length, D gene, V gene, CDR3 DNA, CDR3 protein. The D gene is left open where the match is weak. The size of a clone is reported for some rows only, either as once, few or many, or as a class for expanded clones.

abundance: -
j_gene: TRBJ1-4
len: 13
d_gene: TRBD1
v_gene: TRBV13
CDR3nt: TGTGCCAGCAGCTTACAGGGGGTGGAAAAACTGTTTTTT
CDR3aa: CASSLQGVEKLFF

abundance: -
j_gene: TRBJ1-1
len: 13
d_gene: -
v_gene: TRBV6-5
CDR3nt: TGTGCCACCCGGGACGGGATGGACACTGAAGCTTTCTTT
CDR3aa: CATRDGMDTEAFF

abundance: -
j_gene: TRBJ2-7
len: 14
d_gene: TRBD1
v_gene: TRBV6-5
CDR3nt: TGTGCCAGCAGATTGGGACAGAGATACTACGAGCAGTACTTC
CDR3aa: CASRLGQRYYEQYF

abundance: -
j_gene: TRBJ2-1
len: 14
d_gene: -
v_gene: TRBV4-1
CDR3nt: TGCGCCAGCAGCCAACTTCTCCGTAACAATGAGCAGTTCTTC
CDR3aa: CASSQLLRNNEQFF

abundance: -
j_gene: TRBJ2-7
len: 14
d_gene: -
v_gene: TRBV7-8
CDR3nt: TGTGCCAGCAGCTTAGGGGCGGTCTCCTACGAGCAGTACTTC
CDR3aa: CASSLGAVSYEQYF

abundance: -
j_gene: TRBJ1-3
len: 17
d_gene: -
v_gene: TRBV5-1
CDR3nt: TGCGCCAGCACTCCTGGTGCGGGTTTTGTCTCTGGAAACACCATATATTTT
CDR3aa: CASTPGAGFVSGNTIYF

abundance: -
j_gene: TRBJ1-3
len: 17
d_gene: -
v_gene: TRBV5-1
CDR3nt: TGCGCCAGCAGCTTGGATGAGGGGACGTTCTCTGGAAACACCATATATTTT
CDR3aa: CASSLDEGTFSGNTIYF

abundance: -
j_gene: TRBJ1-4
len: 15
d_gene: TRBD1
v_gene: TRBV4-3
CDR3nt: TGCGCCAGCAGCCAAGCAAGGGGGCTGGGTGAAAAACTGTTTTTT
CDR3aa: CASSQARGLGEKLFF

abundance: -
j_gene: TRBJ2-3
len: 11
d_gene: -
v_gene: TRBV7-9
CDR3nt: TGTGCCAGCAGCTTAACGGGCCTCAAGTATTTT
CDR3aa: CASSLTGLKYF

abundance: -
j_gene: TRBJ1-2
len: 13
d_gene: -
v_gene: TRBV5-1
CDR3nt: TGCGCCAGCAGCCTTAGACAGTCTTATGGCTACACCTTC
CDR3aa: CASSLRQSYGYTF

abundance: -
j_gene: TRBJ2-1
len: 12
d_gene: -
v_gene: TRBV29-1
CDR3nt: TGCAGCGTTGAAGTACGCGACAATGAGCAGTTCTTC
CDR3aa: CSVEVRDNEQFF

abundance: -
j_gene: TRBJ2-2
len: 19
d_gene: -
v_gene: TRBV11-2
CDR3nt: TGTGCCAGCAGCTTAGATGGTAAAGGAACCCCGCGAGGAGCCGGGGAGCTGTTTTTT
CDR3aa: CASSLDGKGTPRGAGELFF

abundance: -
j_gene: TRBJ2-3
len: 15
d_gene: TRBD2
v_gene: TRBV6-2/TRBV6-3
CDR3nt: TGTGCCACCAGTCGACTAGCGGGGATGGGAGATACGCAGTATTTT
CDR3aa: CATSRLAGMGDTQYF

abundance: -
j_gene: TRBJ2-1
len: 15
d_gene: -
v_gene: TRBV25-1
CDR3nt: TGTGCCAGCAGCCCGACTAGGGATCCTTACAATGAGCAGTTCTTC
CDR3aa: CASSPTRDPYNEQFF

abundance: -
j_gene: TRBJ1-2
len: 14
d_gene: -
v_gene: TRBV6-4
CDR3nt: TGTGCCAGCAGCCCCTCCGGGGGCTTAATTGGCTACACCTTC
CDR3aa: CASSPSGGLIGYTF

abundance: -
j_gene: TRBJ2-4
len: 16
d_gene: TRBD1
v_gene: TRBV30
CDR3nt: TGTGCCTGGAGTCCGGGGGATTACAGGGGGAGGAACATTCAGTACTTC
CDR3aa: CAWSPGDYRGRNIQYF

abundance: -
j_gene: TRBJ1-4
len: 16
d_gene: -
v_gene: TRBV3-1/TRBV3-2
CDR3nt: TGTGCCAGCAGCTCCCGGGACGGGTCCACTAATGAAAAACTGTTTTTT
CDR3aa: CASSSRDGSTNEKLFF

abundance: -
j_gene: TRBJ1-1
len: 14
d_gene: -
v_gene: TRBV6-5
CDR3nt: TGTGCCAGCAGGAGTACAGGGTCGGGCACTGAAGCTTTCTTT
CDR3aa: CASRSTGSGTEAFF

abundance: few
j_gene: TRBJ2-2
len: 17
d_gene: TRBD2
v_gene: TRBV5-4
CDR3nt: TGTGCCAGCAGCCCGTCCGCGGGGGGGACGAACACCGGGGAGCTGTTTTTT
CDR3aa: CASSPSAGGTNTGELFF

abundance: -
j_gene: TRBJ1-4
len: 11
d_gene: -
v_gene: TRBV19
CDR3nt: TGTGCCAGTGAGGCGGGCGAAAAACTGTTTTTT
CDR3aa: CASEAGEKLFF

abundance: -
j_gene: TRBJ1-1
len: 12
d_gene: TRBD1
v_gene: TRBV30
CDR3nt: TGTGCCTGGAGTCCGGGACAGGGGACGGCTTTCTTT
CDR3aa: CAWSPGQGTAFF

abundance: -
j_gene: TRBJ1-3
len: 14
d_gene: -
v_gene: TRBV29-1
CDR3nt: TGCAGCGTCGACCCGGGGGGTACTGGAAACACCATATATTTT
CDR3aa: CSVDPGGTGNTIYF

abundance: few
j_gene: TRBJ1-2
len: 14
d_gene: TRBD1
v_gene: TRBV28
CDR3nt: TGTGCCAGCAGTTTTGACAGGGGGTACTATGGCTACACCTTC
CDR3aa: CASSFDRGYYGYTF

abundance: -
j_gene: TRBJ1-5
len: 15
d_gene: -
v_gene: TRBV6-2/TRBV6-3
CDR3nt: TGTGCCAGCAGTTTTTCCCGACAGTTGAATCAGCCCCAGCATTTT
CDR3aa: CASSFSRQLNQPQHF

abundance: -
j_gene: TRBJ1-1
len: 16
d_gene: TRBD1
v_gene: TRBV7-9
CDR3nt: TGTGCCAGCAGCTTAGTCGGGGGACAGGGGAACACTGAAGCTTTCTTT
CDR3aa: CASSLVGGQGNTEAFF

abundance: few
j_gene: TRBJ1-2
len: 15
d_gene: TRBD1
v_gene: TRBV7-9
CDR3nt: TGTGCCAGCAGCTTCCGGGACAGGGTGGACTATGGCTACACCTTC
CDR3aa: CASSFRDRVDYGYTF

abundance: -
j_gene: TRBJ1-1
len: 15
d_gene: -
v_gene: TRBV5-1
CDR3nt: TGCGCCAGCAGCTCAAACGGGGGGCTAACCTCTGAAGCTTTCTTT
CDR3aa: CASSSNGGLTSEAFF

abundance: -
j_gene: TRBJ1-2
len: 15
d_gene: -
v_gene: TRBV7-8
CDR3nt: TGTGCCAGCAGCCTAGGAAGGACAGAAAGATATGGCTACACCTTC
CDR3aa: CASSLGRTERYGYTF